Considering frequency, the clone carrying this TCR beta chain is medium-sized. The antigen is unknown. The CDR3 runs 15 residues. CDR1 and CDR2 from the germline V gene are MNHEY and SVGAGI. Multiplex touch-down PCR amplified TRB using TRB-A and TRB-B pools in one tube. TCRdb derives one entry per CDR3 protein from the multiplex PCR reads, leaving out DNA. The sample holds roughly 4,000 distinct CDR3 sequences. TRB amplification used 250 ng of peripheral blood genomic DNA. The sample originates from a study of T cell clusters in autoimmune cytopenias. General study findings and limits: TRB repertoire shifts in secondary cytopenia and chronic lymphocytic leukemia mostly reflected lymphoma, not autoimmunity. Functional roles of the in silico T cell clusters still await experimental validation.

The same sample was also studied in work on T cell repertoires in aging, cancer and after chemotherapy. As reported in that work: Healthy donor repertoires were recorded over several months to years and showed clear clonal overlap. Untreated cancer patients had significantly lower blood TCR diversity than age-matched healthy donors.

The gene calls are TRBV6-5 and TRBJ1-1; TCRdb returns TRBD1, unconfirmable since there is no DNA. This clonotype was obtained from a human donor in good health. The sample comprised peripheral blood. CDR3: CASSYDRTRNTEAFF.